The rows below give T cell receptor beta chains drawn from one sample of a study of shared clonotypes between healthy human individuals. The repertoire was sequenced with immunoSEQ multiplex PCR; TCRdb's copy has only in-frame clones and lacks some. Among about 610,000 clones listed, 95% to 96% were seen once. Sequenced: naive CD8+ T cells sorted from blood. The receptors stem from a woman between 25 and 40 years old in good health. Each CDR3 is given with its conserved first and last residue. The D gene is left open where the match is weak. A clone size is listed for some rows: how often the clone was seen (once, few, many), or a class if it is expanded.

J gene	clone size	V gene	D gene	CDR3 protein	CDR3 DNA
TRBJ1-3	NA	TRBV4-1	TRBD1	CASSQTRDRGNTIYF	TGCGCCAGCAGCCAAACACGGGACAGAGGAAACACCATATATTTT
TRBJ2-7	NA	TRBV2	NA	CASSEQAGKTYEQYF	TGTGCCAGCAGTGAACAGGCGGGTAAGACCTACGAGCAGTACTTC
TRBJ1-2	NA	TRBV9	NA	CASSGSIPPGTYGYTF	TGTGCCAGCAGCGGGTCGATCCCCCCGGGGACTTATGGCTACACCTTC
TRBJ2-1	NA	TRBV19	NA	CASSMGSAGSSYNEQFF	TGTGCCAGTAGTATGGGATCGGCGGGGAGCTCCTACAATGAGCAGTTCTTC
TRBJ1-2	NA	TRBV27	TRBD1	CASSWAPGQGIGGYTF	TGTGCCAGCAGTTGGGCACCGGGACAGGGGATCGGTGGCTACACCTTC
TRBJ2-7	NA	TRBV5-4	NA	CASSFSGPKQGYEQYF	TGTGCCAGCAGCTTTTCCGGGCCCAAACAGGGCTACGAGCAGTACTTC
TRBJ2-7	NA	TRBV7-8	TRBD2	CASSLGSGRADEQYF	TGTGCCAGCAGCTTAGGTAGCGGGAGGGCCGACGAGCAGTACTTC
TRBJ1-3	NA	TRBV7-7	TRBD1	CASSMDRAPGNTIYF	TGTGCCAGCAGCATGGACAGGGCCCCTGGAAACACCATATATTTT
TRBJ1-4	NA	TRBV2	TRBD1	CASSEVTGATNEKLFF	TGTGCCAGCAGTGAGGTGACAGGGGCAACTAATGAAAAACTGTTTTTT
TRBJ2-3	NA	TRBV5-6	TRBD2	CASSKGLVGTDTQYF	TGTGCCAGCAGCAAAGGACTAGTTGGCACAGATACGCAGTATTTT
TRBJ2-2	once	TRBV6-1	NA	CATLGAGELFF	TGTGCCACCCTCGGCGCCGGGGAGCTGTTTTTT
TRBJ2-1	NA	TRBV28	TRBD2	CASRLLAGGLEQFF	TGTGCCAGCAGACTCCTAGCGGGAGGTTTAGAGCAGTTCTTC
TRBJ2-1	once	TRBV9	NA	CASSVAWGDEQFF	TGTGCCAGCAGCGTAGCTTGGGGCGATGAGCAGTTCTTC
TRBJ2-3	NA	TRBV4-1	TRBD2	CASSHPGLRAGGAADTQYF	TGCGCCAGCAGCCACCCCGGCCTGAGAGCGGGAGGCGCTGCAGATACGCAGTATTTT
TRBJ1-5	NA	TRBV9	TRBD1	CASGPGQWYQPQHF	TGTGCCAGTGGTCCGGGACAGTGGTATCAGCCCCAGCATTTT
TRBJ2-1	NA	TRBV10-2	NA	CASSEVDPVPYNEQFF	TGCGCCAGCAGTGAGGTAGACCCCGTCCCCTACAATGAGCAGTTCTTC
TRBJ2-3	few	TRBV7-2	TRBD1	CASSTGQGVTDTQYF	TGTGCCAGCAGCACCGGACAGGGAGTAACAGATACGCAGTATTTT
TRBJ2-1	NA	TRBV5-6	TRBD2	CASSKKKLAGAYNEQFF	TGTGCCAGCAGCAAAAAAAAACTAGCGGGAGCTTACAATGAGCAGTTCTTC
TRBJ2-2	NA	TRBV13	NA	CASSLGGNEELFF	TGTGCCAGCAGCTTAGGCGGAAACGAGGAGCTGTTTTTT
TRBJ1-2	NA	TRBV7-8	TRBD1	CASSPPGQGIYGYTF	TGTGCCAGCAGCCCCCCGGGACAGGGGATCTATGGCTACACCTTC
TRBJ2-7	NA	TRBV27	TRBD2	CASSLGTSGRRNEQYF	TGTGCCAGCAGTCTCGGGACTAGCGGGAGGAGAAACGAGCAGTACTTC
TRBJ1-2	few	TRBV7-9	NA	CASSYRDGYTF	TGTGCCAGCAGCTACAGGGATGGCTACACCTTC
TRBJ2-7	NA	TRBV6-5	NA	CASSYSPGESYEQYF	TGTGCCAGCAGTTACTCACCAGGGGAATCCTACGAGCAGTACTTC
TRBJ2-7	NA	TRBV6-4	TRBD1	CASSDKAGTGSSYEQYF	TGTGCCAGCAGTGACAAAGCCGGGACAGGGAGCTCCTACGAGCAGTACTTC
TRBJ2-4	NA	TRBV9	NA	CASSAGQSWGNIQYF	TGTGCCAGCAGCGCCGGACAGAGCTGGGGAAACATTCAGTACTTC
TRBJ1-5	NA	TRBV6-4	NA	CASSDGWGQPQHF	TGTGCCAGCAGTGACGGTTGGGGGCAGCCCCAGCATTTT
TRBJ2-1	NA	TRBV27	TRBD2	CASSLSLAGYNEQFF	TGTGCCAGCAGTTTATCCCTAGCGGGGTACAATGAGCAGTTCTTC
TRBJ1-2	NA	TRBV27	NA	CASTSGAIGYTF	TGTGCCAGCACCTCCGGGGCTATCGGCTACACCTTC
TRBJ1-5	NA	TRBV28	NA	CASSPQGNQPQHF	TGTGCCAGCAGTCCACAGGGAAATCAGCCCCAGCATTTT
TRBJ1-1	NA	TRBV20-1	NA	CSALNTEAFF	TGCAGTGCTCTGAATACTGAAGCTTTCTTT
TRBJ2-1	NA	TRBV27	NA	CASSPGSYNEQFF	TGTGCCAGCAGTCCCGGCTCCTACAATGAGCAGTTCTTC